The entry below describes one T cell receptor (beta chain). These data originate in a study of T cell responses to AZD1222 COVID-19 vaccine. Germline CDR1 reads LGHDT; CDR2 reads YNNKEL (reference sequence). The CDR3 length is 15 residues. V shed 2 bases and J 3 bases; nucleotides not matched to a gene: 5. Here immunoSEQ multiplex PCR was the method, and the copy in TCRdb shows in-frame clones only, minus some. The sample lists roughly 180,000 clones, over 70% occurring once. Sequenced here: peripheral blood, sampled on day 0 of MenACWY control vaccination. The chain is built from TRBV3-1 (or the pseudogene TRBV3-2) and TRBJ1-1, with 8 bases identical to TRBD1. The sequence came from an adult in good health. CDR3 protein: CASSQITGGDTEAFF. The CDR3, as DNA: TGTGCCAGCAGCCAAATTACAGGGGGGGACACTGAAGCTTTCTTT.